The 11 T cell receptor beta chains below were found in one sample sequenced in a study of glioma-infiltrating T cells after dendritic cell vaccination. Noted time point: after dendritic cell vaccination, including at tumor progression/relapse. Clones were read by immunoSEQ multiplex PCR, and TCRdb kept only the in-frame ones, dropping some. This table has 85,000 to 100,000 clones, about 81% appearing once. This sample comprised blood, obtained after dendritic cell vaccination. The source is a human donor with glioblastoma.

This clone was recorded only once. The rearrangement uses TRBV6-1 and TRBJ2-7; 8 bases agree with TRBD2. This CDR3 spans 16 amino acids. The germline V gene has CDR1 MNHNS and CDR2 SASEGT. With V trimmed by 2 bases and J by 6 bases, 12 bases remained unmatched. CDR3 sequence: CASSEPAGVRIGEQYV. The CDR3, as DNA: TGTGCCAGCAGTGAACCAGCGGGAGTGAGGATAGGCGAGCAGTACGTC.

The chain employs TRBV4-2 and TRBJ1-2, with TRBD1 matching over 7 bases. The CDR3 is 17 amino acids. Unmatched junction bases numbered 16, after V lost 3 bases and J lost 6 bases. CDR1 and CDR2 from the germline V gene are LGHNA and YNFKEQ. The CDR3 is CASSQGEEGGMRHGYTF. The CDR3 nucleotides read TGTGCCAGCAGCCAGGGGGAAGAAGGGGGCATGAGGCATGGCTACACCTTC.

The V gene is TRBV18, the J gene TRBJ2-7; TRBD1 matches at 7 bases. V lost 4 bases, J lost 2 bases, and 8 bases stayed unmatched. Germline V gives CDR1 KGHSH, CDR2 LQKENI. The CDR3 is made up of 15 amino acids. CDR3 in amino acids: CASSRETGRAYEQYF. The CDR3 nucleotides are TGTGCCAGCTCACGAGAGACAGGGCGAGCCTACGAGCAGTACTTC.

The chain carries TRBV7-8 and TRBJ2-2; 12 bases are shared with TRBD2. V dropped 5 bases and J dropped 3; count of bases not matched to a gene: 10. The CDR3 runs to 18 residues. CDR1 and CDR2 (germline): SGHVS, FQNEAQ. The CDR3 loop is CASSTLAGGLVDTGELFF. The CDR3 coding sequence is TGTGCCAGCAGCACACTAGCGGGAGGACTCGTGGACACCGGGGAGCTGTTTTTT.

With regard to this clone: The conserved phenylalanine or tryptophan normally closing the CDR3 is absent here, so this likely arose from a read error. V usage is TRBV5-6 and J usage is TRBJ2-4; perhaps TRBD1 as D (5 bases). The CDR3 runs 12 residues. Germline CDR1 reads SGHDT; CDR2 reads YYEEEE. Trimming took off 0 bases at V and 13 bases at J, with 11 bases between the two ends. In DNA, the CDR3 is TGTGCCAGCAGCTTGGGACAGAGGCCCCAGTACCTC. It encodes CASSLGQRPQYL.

The rearrangement joins TRBV2 to TRBJ1-2; possibly TRBD1 for D (5 bases). Trimming removed 8 bases at V and 6 bases at J, with 16 bases between. This CDR3 is 13 amino acids long. Germline-derived CDR1 and CDR2 are SNHLY and FYNNEI. CDR3 DNA: TGTGCCAGCGACGGACTAGGGGTTGATGGCTACACCTTC. Its translation: CASDGLGVDGYTF.

The gene calls are TRBV6-1 and TRBJ1-2, with D perhaps TRBD1 (6 bases). Between the trimmed V and J ends, which lost 5 bases and 2 bases, there was a span of 12 bases. Germline V gives CDR1 MNHNS, CDR2 SASEGT. The CDR3 loop spans 14 amino acids. CDR3 protein: CASSRTVGNYGYTF. Here the CDR3 DNA reads TGTGCCAGCAGTAGGACAGTGGGGAACTATGGCTACACCTTC.

This clone was detected once. The chain combines TRBV4-1 with TRBJ1-4; 7 bases line up with TRBD1. With 4 bases clipped from V and 3 bases from J, the junction kept 8 bases outside the gene matches. CDR1 is MGHRA and CDR2 is YSYEKL in the germline V gene. CDR3 size: 16 residues. The CDR3 DNA reads as TGCGCCAGCAGCCTTACAGGGGCCCCGGCTAATGAAAAACTGTTTTTT. Encoded protein: CASSLTGAPANEKLFF.

The chain has TRBV14 and TRBJ2-1, with 7 bases lining up with TRBD2. The CDR3 contains 16 residues. Germline assignment: CDR1 SGHDN and CDR2 FVKESK. Losses at the gene ends were 0 bases for V and 3 bases for J; bases not matched to a gene: 5. Written as DNA, the CDR3 is TGTGCCAGCAGCCAAGAAAAACTAGCGCACTACAATGAGCAGTTCTTC. Translating gives CASSQEKLAHYNEQFF.

This chain uses TRBV7-8 with TRBJ1-1; D ambiguous. This CDR3 contains 13 residues. Germline loops: CDR1 SGHVS, CDR2 FQNEAQ. Trimming shortened V by 5 bases and J by 8 bases, and 15 bases separated the two germline ends. The CDR3 reads CASSPTEVQEAFF. CDR3 bases: TGTGCCAGCAGCCCAACCGAGGTGCAAGAAGCTTTCTTT.

The CDR3 protein is CASSTLSNAGNTIYF. Here the CDR3 DNA reads TGTGCCAGTAGTACCTTGAGTAACGCTGGAAACACCATATATTTT. V is TRBV19 and J is TRBJ1-3, with D hard to call. Trimming stripped 4 bases from V and 2 bases from J, with 12 bases between. CDR3 length: 15 residues. Germline V gene sequence: CDR1 LNHDA, CDR2 SQIVND (reference sequence).